What follows are 8 T cell receptor beta chains derived from one specimen sequenced in a study of blood T cells in healthy people across ages. Together with a sample-barcoded 5' primer, a J-beta primer mix was included in a second PCR lasting about 7 to 12 cycles. TCRdb reprocessed the 5' RACE reads with MiXCR, giving one entry per CDR3 protein. Of 1.5 million to 2 million distinct CDR3 sequences listed, 28% were seen once; the top ten hold around 7.7%. Sequences were obtained from blood. The receptors here all came from a woman in her 30s in good health.

As regards this clonotype: A much larger clone lies one base from this, so it may be a read error. The chain combines TRBV5-6 with TRBJ2-1; D gene ambiguous. This CDR3 comprises 12 residues. In germline, CDR1 is SGHDT, CDR2 YYEEEE. Trimming took off 1 base at V and 8 bases at J, with 7 bases between the two ends. The CDR3 here is CASSLKYDEQFF. CDR3 sequence (DNA): TGTGCCAGCAGCTTGAAATACGATGAGCAGTTCTTC.

The genes are TRBV14 and TRBJ2-6; 11 bases agree with TRBD1. Germline trimming cut 4 bases from V and 2 bases from J; bases unmatched to any gene: 10. There are 19 residues in the CDR3. Germline values: CDR1 SGHDN, CDR2 FVKESK. The CDR3 protein is CASSLGWTGGWTGANVLTF. CDR3 bases: TGTGCCAGCAGCCTCGGATGGACAGGGGGCTGGACTGGGGCCAACGTCCTGACTTTC.

This clonotype was found once. A junction end diverges from the germline sequence, so it may reflect a read error. This chain links TRBV7-9 with TRBJ2-1; 8 nucleotides agree with TRBD2. The CDR3 has 17 amino acids. CDR1 is SEHNR and CDR2 is FQNEAQ in the germline V gene (reference sequence). The CDR3, as DNA: TGTGCCAGCGGCTTGGAAGGCGGGACTAGACACCTCAATGAGCAGTTCTTC. It translates to CASGLEGGTRHLNEQFF.

This chain links TRBV7-3 with TRBJ2-5; 8 nucleotides match TRBD1. Near its end, the DNA agrees better with TRBJ2-7, so the J call may be wrong. Germline V CDR1 and CDR2: SGHTA, FQGTGA. The CDR3 has 13 residues. The CDR3, as DNA: TGTGCCAGCAGCTCGGACAGGGACCACGAGCAGTACTTC. Translated: CASSSDRDHEQYF.

This clonotype was observed a few times. The chain carries TRBV10-3 and TRBJ2-3, with D perhaps TRBD2 (5 bases). Trimming removed 1 base at V and 6 bases at J, with 11 bases between. The CDR3 covers 14 residues. Germline assignment: CDR1 ENHRY and CDR2 SYGVKD. The CDR3 DNA sequence: TGTGCCATCAGTGAGTTGTCGGACTCGGATACGCAGTATTTT. It is translated as CAISELSDSDTQYF.

The V call is TRBV18, the J call TRBJ1-2, with a possible D match to TRBD1 (5 bases). V was trimmed by 2 bases and J by 3 bases, leaving 22 bases between them. CDR1 is KGHSH, CDR2 LQKENI, per germline. The CDR3 is 18 amino acids. The CDR3 loop reads CASSPTAGVGTADYGYTF. The CDR3 DNA reads as TGTGCCAGCTCACCAACGGCCGGGGTAGGGACGGCTGACTATGGCTACACCTTC.

The chain uses TRBV12-3 or TRBV12-4 and TRBJ1-4; the match to TRBD1 covers 7 bases. V shed 6 bases and J 11 bases; nucleotides not matched to a gene: 15. This CDR3 region has 15 residues. The DNA for the CDR3 is TGTGCCAGCAGGCCCAACAGGGGAGGGGGCGATAAACTGTTTTTT. It codes for CASRPNRGGGDKLFF.

This clonotype was picked up a small number of times. The chain uses TRBV29-1 and TRBJ2-3; weak D call: TRBD2 (6 bases). Trimming cost V 2 bases and J 0 bases, with 12 bases left between them. The CDR3 is 15 amino acids. The germline CDR1 and CDR2 sequences are SQVTM and ANQGSEA. The CDR3 loop is CSVESLAMSTDTQYF. The CDR3 DNA reads TGCAGCGTTGAAAGCCTAGCGATGAGCACAGATACGCAGTATTTT.